The TCR beta chain described here comes from a study of T cells in Graves' hyperthyroidism and ophthalmopathy. The CDR3 sequence is 15 residues long. V was clipped by 4 bases and J by 2 bases, with 14 bases between them. Germline assignment: CDR1 SGHVS and CDR2 FQNEAQ. This clonotype has just a few counts. There were TCR beta CDR3 regions amplified from RNA transcripts. A first-round RT-PCR of the TCR CDR3 used the HTBI primer set. TCRdb itself ran the multiplex PCR reads through MiXCR, one entry per CDR3 protein. Altogether about 200,000 distinct CDR3 sequences are present, less than 20% being singletons, with the ten largest covering approximately 56%.

Sequencing was performed on blood. The V call is TRBV7-8, the J call TRBJ1-2; a possible D gene is TRBD1 (5 bases). This clonotype was obtained from a woman aged 45-65 years with Graves' hyperthyroidism. As DNA, the CDR3 is TGTGCCAGCAGCTCACGCCGGGACGGAAACTATGGCTACACCTTC. It is translated as CASSSRRDGNYGYTF.